The 20 T cell receptor beta chains given below trace back to one sample, sequenced in a study of cytomegalovirus exposure and HLA in healthy donors. The PCR had 60 Vbeta and 13 Jbeta primers. TCRdb's copy holds only in-frame clones and misses some; the assay was immunoSEQ multiplex PCR. The data hold 200,000 or so clones, with 84% observed a single time. The sequenced sample was PBMCs. The source of these receptors is a boy aged 5-17 years in good health and CMV-seronegative.

The chain links TRBV6-6 to TRBJ1-6; no firm D call. Trimming pared 3 bases from V and 5 bases from J, leaving 11 bases between. In germline, CDR1 is MNHNY, CDR2 SVGAGI (reference sequence). The CDR3 sequence is 15 residues long. CDR3 coding DNA: TGTGCCAGCAGTTATTCGGGAAACCATAATTCACCCCTCCACTTT. Its protein product is CASSYSGNHNSPLHF.

V gene TRBV7-2 combines with J gene TRBJ2-1; 8 positions agree with TRBD1. The length of the CDR3 is 16 residues. CDR1 SGHTA and CDR2 FQGNSA come from the germline V gene. Germline trimming cut 1 base from V and 8 bases from J; bases unmatched to any gene: 10. In DNA form, the CDR3 reads TGTGCCAGCAGCTTAGGTCGGCAGGGGGCTTTGGATGAGCAGTTCTTC. Encoded protein: CASSLGRQGALDEQFF. The whole variable domain, remainder taken from reference TRBV7-2 and TRBJ2-1, is GAGVSQSPSNKVTEKGKDVELRCDPISGHTALYWYRQSLGQGLEFLIYFQGNSAPDKSGLPSDRFSAERTGGSVSTLTIQRTQQEDSAVYLCASSLGRQGALDEQFFGPGTRLTVL.

The chain has TRBV6-1 and TRBJ2-7; tentative D call: TRBD1 (6 bases). This CDR3 comprises 13 residues. Germline values: CDR1 MNHNS, CDR2 SASEGT. V lost 6 bases, J lost 3 bases, and 12 bases lay in between. CDR3: CASSSTGFYEQYF. CDR3 DNA sequence: TGTGCCAGCAGCTCAACAGGGTTCTACGAGCAGTACTTC.

J is TRBJ1-2 and V is TRBV5-8; TRBD1 might be the D (6 bases). Trimming removed 1 base at V and 3 bases at J, with 10 bases between. In germline, CDR1 is SGHTS, CDR2 YDEGEE. CDR3 length: 14 residues. CDR3 loop: CASSLQGSHYGYTF. Written as DNA, the CDR3 is TGTGCCAGCAGCTTGCAGGGGTCCCACTATGGCTACACCTTC. Together with reference TRBV5-8 and TRBJ1-2, the CDR3 gives the full variable domain: EAGVTQSPTHLIKTRGQQATLRCSPISGHTSVYWYQQALGLGLQFLLWYDEGEERNRGNFPPRFSGRQFPNYSSELNVNALELEDSALYLCASSLQGSHYGYTFGSGTRLTVV.

V and J are TRBV23-1 and TRBJ1-1; D not certain. TRBV23-1 is placed among ORFs of uncertain function. The CDR3 consists of 12 residues. Deletions cut 6 bases from V and 8 bases from J, with 13 bases between. CDR3 sequence reads: CASSLGSGEAFF. The DNA for the CDR3 is TGCGCCAGCAGCCTAGGATCTGGCGAAGCTTTCTTT.

The V call is TRBV10-3, the J call TRBJ2-1, with 9 nucleotides matching TRBD2. The V segment lost 7 bases and the J segment 7 bases; nucleotides outside the gene matches: 5. The CDR3 has 13 amino acids. CDR1 ENHRY and CDR2 SYGVKD come from the germline V gene. CDR3 sequence (DNA): TGTGCCATCACTAGCGGGGTTAAGAATGAGCAGTTCTTC. As protein: CAITSGVKNEQFF.

The rearrangement links TRBV5-1 to TRBJ2-3; tentatively, D is TRBD1 (5 bases). The V end was cut by 2 bases, the J end by 0 bases, with 7 bases between. The germline CDR1 and CDR2 sequences are SGHRS and YFSETQ. The CDR3 consists of 14 residues. CDR3 sequence reads: CASSLDRSTDTQYF. The CDR3 nucleotides are TGCGCCAGCAGCTTAGACAGAAGCACAGATACGCAGTATTTT.

This chain joins TRBV5-1 and TRBJ1-4, with TRBD1 matching 12 bases. Losses at the gene ends were 4 bases for V and 3 bases for J; bases not matched to a gene: 7. CDR1 SGHRS and CDR2 YFSETQ come from the germline V gene. This CDR3 is built from 17 residues. CDR3 loop: CASSPGTGGTPNEKLFF. In DNA form, the CDR3 reads TGCGCCAGCAGCCCCGGGACAGGGGGCACACCTAATGAAAAACTGTTTTTT.

This clone was counted a few times. This sequence joins TRBV5-4 and TRBJ1-1; TRBD1 matches at 8 bases. V lost 2 bases to trimming and J lost 10 bases; unmatched junction nucleotides: 7. In germline, CDR1 is SGHNT, CDR2 YYREEE (reference sequence). The CDR3 is 13 amino acids. CDR3 sequence reads: CASSLGQGRPAFF. The CDR3 DNA reads TGTGCCAGCAGCTTAGGACAGGGTAGACCAGCTTTCTTT.

The genes are TRBV18 and TRBJ1-1, with D possibly being TRBD1 (5 bases). The germline V and J ends were trimmed by 1 base and 3 bases, with 6 bases remaining between them. The CDR3 covers 13 residues. Germline assignment: CDR1 KGHSH and CDR2 LQKENI. The CDR3 sequence is CASSPQQDTEAFF. DNA for the CDR3: TGTGCCAGCTCACCACAACAGGACACTGAAGCTTTCTTT.

The chain carries TRBV5-1 and TRBJ2-3; D is possibly TRBD2 (5 bases). The CDR3 extends over 16 amino acids. Deletions cut 0 bases from V and 2 bases from J, with 13 bases between. Germline V CDR1 and CDR2: SGHRS, YFSETQ. CDR3 coding DNA: TGCGCCAGCAGCTTGGCCGGGCTAGCAGACACAGATACGCAGTATTTT. Translating gives CASSLAGLADTDTQYF.

The chain links TRBV6-1 to TRBJ2-7; TRBD1 matches 10 bases. The CDR3 is made up of 15 amino acids. V lost 7 bases and J lost 6; bases outside the gene matches: 12. CDR1 is MNHNS and CDR2 is SASEGT in the germline V gene. Written as DNA, the CDR3 is TGTGCCAGCATAATGGGGACAGGGGCAGTGGGCGAGCAGTACTTC. It translates to CASIMGTGAVGEQYF.

The V and J genes are TRBV7-9 and TRBJ1-6; no definite D call. The CDR3 is 15 residues long. Germline V gene data show CDR1 as SEHNR and CDR2 as FQNEAQ (reference sequence). Trimming left V 5 bases short and J 14 bases short, with 22 bases between. The CDR3 bases are TGTGCCAGCAGCCGATCTTCCAGTGGGCTATCGACCCTCCACTTT. Translated, it gives CASSRSSSGLSTLHF.

The J gene is TRBJ2-1, the V gene TRBV27; 8 bases line up with TRBD2. Germline V lookup: CDR1 MNHEY, CDR2 SMNVEV (reference sequence). This CDR3 has 15 amino acids. V was clipped by 3 bases and J by 0 bases; unmatched bases: 1. The CDR3 region has the DNA TGTGCCAGCAGTTTTGGGACTAGCTCCTACAATGAGCAGTTCTTC. Encoded protein: CASSFGTSSYNEQFF.

This clone was recorded only once. In DNA form, the CDR3 reads TGTGCCAGCAGCCCCAACAGGGACACCAATCAGCCCCAGCATTTT. Protein product: CASSPNRDTNQPQHF. This chain uses TRBV7-2 with TRBJ1-5; perhaps TRBD1 as D (6 bases). From germline, CDR1 is SGHTA and CDR2 FQGNSA. The CDR3 runs to 15 residues. Trimming stripped 5 bases from V and 3 bases from J, with 14 bases between.

The chain employs TRBV7-2 and TRBJ1-5; D possibly corresponds to TRBD1 (5 bases). V lost 1 base and J lost 6, with 13 bases in between. The CDR3 is 15 amino acids. Germline values: CDR1 SGHTA, CDR2 FQGNSA. CDR3 sequence reads: CASSLGGLRLQPQHF. CDR3 coding DNA: TGTGCCAGCAGCTTAGGGGGACTGCGACTTCAGCCCCAGCATTTT.

V is TRBV2 and J is TRBJ2-7; TRBD1 agrees at 7 bases. CDR3 length: 13 residues. Looked up from germline, CDR1 is SNHLY and CDR2 is FYNNEI. J lost 6 bases, V lost 4 bases, and 6 bases had no gene match. CDR3 bases: TGTGCCAGCAGTGTATCAGGGGGAATCGAGCAGTACTTC. This translates into CASSVSGGIEQYF.

This chain joins TRBV18 and TRBJ1-2, with 8 positions matching TRBD1. Per the germline V gene, CDR1 is KGHSH and CDR2 is LQKENI. After removal of 1 base from V and 8 bases from J, the junction contained 27 bases not matched to a gene. There are 21 residues in the CDR3. CDR3 region: CASSPLSGTGFPPSSIGGYTF. The CDR3 DNA reads TGTGCCAGCTCACCACTCTCCGGGACAGGATTCCCACCTTCCTCTATCGGAGGCTACACCTTC.

In nucleotides, the CDR3 is TGTGCCAGCAGTCAGAGACTAGCGGGAGACCGGGGTGAGCAGTTCTTC. Encoded protein: CASSQRLAGDRGEQFF. The gene calls are TRBV7-8 and TRBJ2-1, with 12 bases identical to TRBD2. V lost 6 bases and J lost 9; bases outside the gene matches: 12. This CDR3 spans 16 amino acids. Germline values: CDR1 SGHVS, CDR2 FQNEAQ.

This rearrangement joins TRBV15 to TRBJ1-4, with TRBD1 identical over 7 bases. The CDR3 is 17 residues long. Germline V gene sequence: CDR1 LNHNV, CDR2 YYDKDF (reference sequence). V was pared by 0 bases and J by 0 bases, with 4 bases of the junction left unmatched. CDR3 nucleotides: TGTGCCACCAGCAGAGACACCGGACAGGCAACTAATGAAAAACTGTTTTTT. This sequence encodes CATSRDTGQATNEKLFF.